This TCR beta chain is drawn from a study of neoadjuvant anti-PD-1 for oral cavity cancer. Study at large: Patients mostly received three to four biweekly nivolumab doses at 3 mg/kg before surgery.

This clone was seen only once. The antigen remains undetermined. Time point: after neoadjuvant nivolumab, at surgical resection. Cohort: HPV-negative, locally advanced oral cavity squamous cell carcinoma patients. Blood libraries mostly used roughly 0.5 ug genomic DNA, six replicates each. Clones were read by immunoSEQ multiplex PCR, and TCRdb kept only the in-frame ones, dropping some. The sample has about 13,000 clones; roughly 71% are singletons. The V gene end was trimmed by 2 bases and the J gene end by 5 bases; junction bases not matched to a gene: 14. CDR3 length: 18 residues. CDR1 SNHLY and CDR2 FYNNEI come from the germline V gene. Overall study findings and caveats: With a few patients per group, TCR findings need larger cohorts.

The sequence derives from a person aged 40 to 85 with oral cavity squamous cell carcinoma. J is TRBJ2-5 and V is TRBV2; TRBD2 matches 10 bases. Sequenced material: PBMCs, taken after nivolumab (anti-PD-1) treatment. In nucleotides, the CDR3 is TGTGCCAGCAGTGAAAAGTGGGGTAGCGGGAGGCCCTGGGAGACCCAGTACTTC. It codes for CASSEKWGSGRPWETQYF.